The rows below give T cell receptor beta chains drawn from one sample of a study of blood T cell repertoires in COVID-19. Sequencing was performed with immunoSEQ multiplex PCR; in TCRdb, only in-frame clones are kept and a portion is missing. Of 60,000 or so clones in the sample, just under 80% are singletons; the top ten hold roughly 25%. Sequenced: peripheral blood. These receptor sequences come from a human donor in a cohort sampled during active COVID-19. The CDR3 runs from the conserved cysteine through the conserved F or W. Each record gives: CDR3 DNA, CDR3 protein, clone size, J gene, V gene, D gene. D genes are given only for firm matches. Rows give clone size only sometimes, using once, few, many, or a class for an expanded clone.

TGTGCCAGCAGTTTTGGGGGGTTGCTCGAAAAACTGTTTTTT	CASSFGGLLEKLFF	few	TRBJ1-4	TRBV28	.
TGTGCCAGCAGTCCGAGACTGACAGGGGTGCACGAGCAGTACTTC	CASSPRLTGVHEQYF	.	TRBJ2-7	TRBV28	TRBD1
TGTGCCATCACCCCGGACAGGGCCCTGGGATATGGCTACACCTTC	CAITPDRALGYGYTF	.	TRBJ1-2	TRBV10-3	TRBD1
TGTGCCTGGAGTGTCGGGGGCTACGAGCAGTACTTC	CAWSVGGYEQYF	few	TRBJ2-7	TRBV30	.
TGTGCCAGCAGCCAACCCCCGGGGGACACTGAAGCTTTCTTT	CASSQPPGDTEAFF	.	TRBJ1-1	TRBV3-1/TRBV3-2	.
TGTGCCAGTAGTTTTGGACGCGGGGGAACCTACAATGAGCAGTTCTTC	CASSFGRGGTYNEQFF	once	TRBJ2-1	TRBV19	TRBD2
TGTGCCAGCATCCTCGAGACAGGGGTGAACACTGAAGCTTTCTTT	CASILETGVNTEAFF	.	TRBJ1-1	TRBV2	TRBD1
TGTGCCAGCAGCTATTCAAGCGCCGGGGAGCTGTTTTTT	CASSYSSAGELFF	.	TRBJ2-2	TRBV5-6	.
TGCGCCAGCAGCTTAGGGACAGGCCCTAACTATGGCTACACCTTC	CASSLGTGPNYGYTF	once	TRBJ1-2	TRBV5-1	TRBD1
TGTGCCAGCTCATGGACAGGGCGAGCTGAAGCTTTCTTT	CASSWTGRAEAFF	.	TRBJ1-1	TRBV18	TRBD1
TGTGCCAGCAGTCCCAAAGGCCGGACTAGCGTCTACAATGAGCAGTTCTTC	CASSPKGRTSVYNEQFF	.	TRBJ2-1	TRBV6-6	TRBD2
TGTGCCAGCAATTACGGGGGGCAGGGGCAGTTCTTC	CASNYGGQGQFF	.	TRBJ2-1	TRBV12-3/TRBV12-4	.
TGTGCCAGCACGGGGCTTGGGACAGGGGGTGTGGGCCGCTATGGCCACACCTTC	CASTGLGTGGVGRYGHTF	.	TRBJ1-2	TRBV28	TRBD1
TGTGCCAGCAGCACCCGCACAGAGGGTACGCAGTATTTT	CASSTRTEGTQYF	.	TRBJ2-3	TRBV27	.
TGTGCCAGCAGCCAGAGAAGGCAGGGCGCTGGAAACACCATATATTTT	CASSQRRQGAGNTIYF	.	TRBJ1-3	TRBV3-1/TRBV3-2	.
TGCGCCAGCAGTGAGTCGAGGCAGGGTAGAGATACGCAGTATTTT	CASSESRQGRDTQYF	.	TRBJ2-3	TRBV10-2	.
TGTGCCAGCAGCTTGGAGGGGTCGTGGGGCTACACCTTC	CASSLEGSWGYTF	.	TRBJ1-2	TRBV7-9	.
TGTGCCAGCTCACCGCGCGTAACTGAAGCTTTCTTT	CASSPRVTEAFF	.	TRBJ1-1	TRBV18	.
TGTGCCAGCAGCTCGCAAGCAGGGGCGGATGGCTACACCTTC	CASSSQAGADGYTF	.	TRBJ1-2	TRBV7-2	.
TGTGCCAGCAGCTTAGAACTAGCGGGAGGAGATACGCAGTATTTT	CASSLELAGGDTQYF	.	TRBJ2-3	TRBV11-2	TRBD2
TGTGCTAGCAGCTGGGGAGGGGGAGGACAGCCCCAGCATTTT	CASSWGGGGQPQHF	.	TRBJ1-5	TRBV3-1/TRBV3-2	.
TGTGCCAGCAGTCCGACTAGCGGGGGGAAGGGGGGCGAGCAGTACTTC	CASSPTSGGKGGEQYF	.	TRBJ2-7	TRBV5-6	TRBD2
TGTGCCAGCAGAAAGACTAGCGGGGGAAGGTACGAGCAGTACTTC	CASRKTSGGRYEQYF	.	TRBJ2-7	TRBV3-1/TRBV3-2	TRBD2
TGTGCCAGCAGCCCCTTAGAGTACCAAGAGACCCAGTACTTC	CASSPLEYQETQYF	.	TRBJ2-5	TRBV7-9	.
TGTGCCAGCATAGCGGGGGAATACAATGAGCAGTTCTTC	CASIAGEYNEQFF	.	TRBJ2-1	TRBV2	TRBD2
TGTGCCAGCAGCCTAGCTTTCTACGAGCAGTACTTC	CASSLAFYEQYF	.	TRBJ2-7	TRBV3-1/TRBV3-2	.
TGCAGCGCCTCTGACAGGTCCCCCTACGAGCAGTACTTC	CSASDRSPYEQYF	.	TRBJ2-7	TRBV29-1	.
TGTGCCAGCAGCTTAGGCGGGACAGCCCAAGAGACCCAGTACTTC	CASSLGGTAQETQYF	.	TRBJ2-5	TRBV7-3	.
TGTGCCACCAGTGATTTAGAGGGAGGCCGGAAGTTCTTC	CATSDLEGGRKFF	.	TRBJ2-1	TRBV24-1	.
TGTGCCAGCAGCTCCGGGACAGTTAATGAAAAACTGTTTTTT	CASSSGTVNEKLFF	.	TRBJ1-4	TRBV5-5	TRBD1
TGTGCCAGCAGCCAGGGGACAGCTAACTATGGCTACACCTTC	CASSQGTANYGYTF	.	TRBJ1-2	TRBV5-4	TRBD1
TGTGCCAGCCAACAGGGAGCCTATGGCTACACCTTC	CASQQGAYGYTF	.	TRBJ1-2	TRBV28	.
TGTGCCAGCAGCGAGGGGACTAGCGGGCCGTACCAAGAGACCCAGTACTTC	CASSEGTSGPYQETQYF	.	TRBJ2-5	TRBV11-3	TRBD2
TGTGCCAGCAGTTCTCCCCCTGGGGGAGGATCCTACGAGCAGTACTTC	CASSSPPGGGSYEQYF	.	TRBJ2-7	TRBV28	.
TGCAGCGTTGAAATGGGCAGCCTCTCTGGGGCCAACGTCCTGACTTTC	CSVEMGSLSGANVLTF	.	TRBJ2-6	TRBV29-1	.
TGTGCCAGCAGCCAAGCCAAACTACGGACAGGGGTTATATCCTATAATTCACCCCTCCACTTT	CASSQAKLRTGVISYNSPLHF	.	TRBJ1-6	TRBV14	TRBD1
TGTGCTAGTGGAACCCGGGGGGACAGGGGGTCGGAGACCCAGTACTTC	CASGTRGDRGSETQYF	.	TRBJ2-5	TRBV12-5	TRBD1
TGTGCCAGCAGGCCGGGACTGCTTAACGACGCTGAAGCTTTCTTT	CASRPGLLNDAEAFF	.	TRBJ1-1	TRBV9	.
TGTGCCAGCAGCCCTACAGGGGCTGAAGCTTTCTTT	CASSPTGAEAFF	.	TRBJ1-1	TRBV3-1/TRBV3-2	TRBD1
TGTGCCAGCAGCCGGGGGGGAGATACGCAGTATTTT	CASSRGGDTQYF	.	TRBJ2-3	TRBV11-3	TRBD2
TGTGCCAGCAGCAGAGAGACAGGGCTCTACGAGCAGTACTTC	CASSRETGLYEQYF	.	TRBJ2-7	TRBV5-4	TRBD1
TGTGCCAGTAGTACAGTTTCACAGGGGTGGACAAAGGGCAGCAATCAGCCCCAGCATTTT	CASSTVSQGWTKGSNQPQHF	.	TRBJ1-5	TRBV19	TRBD1
TGTGCCAGCAGCTTAGAGGAGGAGACCCAGTACTTC	CASSLEEETQYF	.	TRBJ2-5	TRBV7-6	.
TGTGCCAGCAGCGCGGACGGGAGAGTCACAGATACGCAGTATTTT	CASSADGRVTDTQYF	.	TRBJ2-3	TRBV6-5	.
TGTGCCAGTAGTACACAGCTCACTGAAGCTTTCTTT	CASSTQLTEAFF	.	TRBJ1-1	TRBV19	.
TGTGCCAGCAGCCAAGCGTGGAGCAGCGATGGCTACACCTTC	CASSQAWSSDGYTF	.	TRBJ1-2	TRBV3-1/TRBV3-2	.
TGTGCCAGCAGCCGGAGTAGCGGGAGATCAAGTGAGCAGTTCTTC	CASSRSSGRSSEQFF	.	TRBJ2-1	TRBV3-1/TRBV3-2	TRBD2
TGTGCCACCAGTGACCCTGGAGGGAACCTCGGGACAGGGACCTACAATGAGCAGTTCTTC	CATSDPGGNLGTGTYNEQFF	.	TRBJ2-1	TRBV24-1	TRBD1
TGTGCCAGCAGCAAAGGGGCCCTGAGACGTGGCTACACCTTC	CASSKGALRRGYTF	.	TRBJ1-2	TRBV14	.
TGTGCCAGCAGCTTAGTTTCAGGGCAGAACTATGGCTACACCTTC	CASSLVSGQNYGYTF	.	TRBJ1-2	TRBV7-9	.